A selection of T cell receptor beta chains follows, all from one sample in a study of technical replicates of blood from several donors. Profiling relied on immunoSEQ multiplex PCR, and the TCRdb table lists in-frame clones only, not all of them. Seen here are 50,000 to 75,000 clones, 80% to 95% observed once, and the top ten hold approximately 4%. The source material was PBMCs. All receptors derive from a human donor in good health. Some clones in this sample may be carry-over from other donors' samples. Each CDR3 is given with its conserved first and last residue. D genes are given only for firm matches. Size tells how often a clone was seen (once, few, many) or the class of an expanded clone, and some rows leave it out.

TGTGCCAGCAGTTGGGGACAGGGATATGAGCAGTTCTTC CASSWGQGYEQFF TRBV6-6 - TRBD1 13 TRBJ2-1
TGTGCCAGCAGTTCGGGGGGACCGGGGGAGACCCAGTACTTC CASSSGGPGETQYF TRBV6-5 - TRBD2 14 TRBJ2-5
TGTGCCAGCAGCTTTTATGGAGGTAACTACGAGCAGTACTTC CASSFYGGNYEQYF TRBV5-6 - - 14 TRBJ2-7
TGTGCCAGCAGACGGACAGCCAAGGGTGGCTACACCTTC CASRRTAKGGYTF TRBV27 - - 13 TRBJ1-2
TGCAGCGTTGACTCCAGGGCGGCTGGCTACACCTTC CSVDSRAAGYTF TRBV29-1 - - 12 TRBJ1-2
TGTGCCAGCAGCTTCGGACTAGCGGGAAGCGAGCAGTACTTC CASSFGLAGSEQYF TRBV7-3 - TRBD2 14 TRBJ2-7
TGTGCCAGATCCGAAGAGGGGACAGGGGGCGCGGCCTCTTTT CARSEEGTGGAASF TRBV19 - TRBD1 14 TRBJ1-1
TGTGCCAGTAGCAGGGGACAGGGTCTGGCCAAAAACATTCAGTACTTC CASSRGQGLAKNIQYF TRBV19 - TRBD1 16 TRBJ2-4
TGTGCCTGGAGGCCGACCCTAGCGGGAGACCCCAATGAGCAGTTCTTC CAWRPTLAGDPNEQFF TRBV30 - TRBD2 16 TRBJ2-1
TGCGCCAGCAGCCCGCCGGGAACCTATGGCTACACCTTC CASSPPGTYGYTF TRBV5-1 - - 13 TRBJ1-2
TGTGCCAGCAGTTACCAGGGGGCAGGGAAAGGCGGGGAGCTGTTTTTT CASSYQGAGKGGELFF TRBV6-5 - TRBD1 16 TRBJ2-2
TGCGCCAGCAGCCCCGGGACAAGCTATGGCTACACCTTC CASSPGTSYGYTF TRBV5-1 - - 13 TRBJ1-2
TGCGCCAGCAGCTTGGCGACTAGCGGGGGATACGAGCAGTTCTTC CASSLATSGGYEQFF TRBV5-1 - TRBD2 15 TRBJ2-1
TGTGCCAGTAGTGCAAACACCGGGACTAGCCCTGGGGAGCTGTTTTTT CASSANTGTSPGELFF TRBV19 - TRBD2 16 TRBJ2-2
TGCACCCCAGGCGGCGGGTGGACCTACGAGCAGTACTTC CTPGGGWTYEQYF TRBV1 - - 13 TRBJ2-7
TGTGCCAGCAGCCACCCCGGTTACGAGCAGTACTTC CASSHPGYEQYF TRBV4-2 - - 12 TRBJ2-7
TGTGCCTGGAGTGTGAGCAGGGGGCATCAGCCCCAGCATTTT CAWSVSRGHQPQHF TRBV30 - TRBD1 14 TRBJ1-5
TGTGCCAGCAGCCAAGATCCAAGGACTAGCGGGGGGAAGGGAGATACGCAGTATTTT CASSQDPRTSGGKGDTQYF TRBV4-2 - TRBD2 19 TRBJ2-3
TGCAGTGCGGGACAGGGCCACGAGCAGTACTTC CSAGQGHEQYF TRBV20-1 - TRBD1 11 TRBJ2-7
TGCGCCAGCAGCTTGGACGGCACGCCGGGAGGAAACACCATATATTTT CASSLDGTPGGNTIYF TRBV5-1 once - 16 TRBJ1-3
TGTGCCATCAGTGAGGGCGGGGGGGCCCGTCACGGGGAGCTGTTTTTT CAISEGGGARHGELFF TRBV10-3 - TRBD2 16 TRBJ2-2
TGTGCCAGCAGCCAAGGGGGACGAGCTTTCTTT CASSQGGRAFF TRBV6-5 - - 11 TRBJ1-1
TGTGCCAGCAGTGAACGCGGCCAAAAGGGGCAGCCCCAGCATTTT CASSERGQKGQPQHF TRBV2 - - 15 TRBJ1-5
TGTGCCAGCAGTGATCTAGCGGGAGGGCCCTACGAGCAGTACTTC CASSDLAGGPYEQYF TRBV2 once TRBD2 15 TRBJ2-7
TGTGCCAGCAGTTTGACAGGGGGAGTTGTCTACGAGCAGTACTTC CASSLTGGVVYEQYF TRBV27 - TRBD1 15 TRBJ2-7
TGTGCCAGCAGCTTAGGTGCGGGAGTAGATGAGACCCAGTACTTC CASSLGAGVDETQYF TRBV7-2 - TRBD2 15 TRBJ2-5
TGTGCCTGGAGGGGGGAGGGGGGCTACACCTTC CAWRGEGGYTF TRBV30 - - 11 TRBJ1-2
TGTGCCAGCAGCTTGGCCAGGGTTTTTATCGGGGAGCTGTTTTTT CASSLARVFIGELFF TRBV7-8 - - 15 TRBJ2-2
TGCGCCAGCAGCTTGGCCGTTGGCTTACGATCTGGGGCCAACGTCCTGACTTTC CASSLAVGLRSGANVLTF TRBV5-1 - - 18 TRBJ2-6
TGTGCCAGCCGCCCTGAGGGAGCCTACTACGAGCAGTACTTC CASRPEGAYYEQYF TRBV6-5 - - 14 TRBJ2-7
TGTGCCAGCAGCGTCACGGACAGGCATGGCTATGGCTACACCTTC CASSVTDRHGYGYTF TRBV9 - TRBD1 15 TRBJ1-2
TGCGCCAGCAGCCAAGACAGGTCTGGAAACACCATATATTTT CASSQDRSGNTIYF TRBV4-3 - - 14 TRBJ1-3
TGTGCCAGCAGTGAGGGACAGGGCCCCTACAATGAGCAGTTCTTC CASSEGQGPYNEQFF TRBV6-1 - TRBD1 15 TRBJ2-1
TGTGCCTGGAGTGTATTAGTACTAGCTAGTGAGCAGTTCTTC CAWSVLVLASEQFF TRBV30 - - 14 TRBJ2-1
TGTGCCAGCAGTTACCGGGACAGGGATAATTCACCCCTCCACTTT CASSYRDRDNSPLHF TRBV6-5 - TRBD1 15 TRBJ1-6
TGTGCCAGCAGCTCCGAATGGACTAGTCCGGCAGATACGCAGTATTTT CASSSEWTSPADTQYF TRBV5-4 - TRBD2 16 TRBJ2-3
TGTGCCAGCAGCCGGCCGGGACAGGGGGCATGGCAGTACTTC CASSRPGQGAWQYF TRBV7-2 - TRBD1 14 TRBJ2-7
TGTGCCAGCAATCCTGACAGCTCTGGAAACACCATATATTTT CASNPDSSGNTIYF TRBV19 - - 14 TRBJ1-3
TGTGCCAGCAGCCCCTTATTGCCTCTCGGGGAGCAGTTCTTC CASSPLLPLGEQFF TRBV11-2 - - 14 TRBJ2-1
TGTGCCAGCAGCCGGGGGGCTAACTCCTACGAGCAGTACTTC CASSRGANSYEQYF TRBV5-6 - - 14 TRBJ2-7
TGTGCCAGCAGCGTAGGTCTGGGGGCAAACTATGGCTACACCTTC CASSVGLGANYGYTF TRBV9 - - 15 TRBJ1-2
TGTGCCAGCAGCCAAGATCGAGAGGGCCCACGGTCAGGCTACACCTTC CASSQDREGPRSGYTF TRBV4-2 - - 16 TRBJ1-2
TGTGCCAGCAGCTCACAGGGGTATAGCAATCAGCCCCAGCATTTT CASSSQGYSNQPQHF TRBV5-8 once TRBD1 15 TRBJ1-5
TGTGCTTCTTGGAGCCAAGAGACCCAGTACTTC CASWSQETQYF TRBV30 - - 11 TRBJ2-5
TGTGCCAGCAGCGTTCACATAGACTCATCGGAATATGGCTACACCTTC CASSVHIDSSEYGYTF TRBV9 - - 16 TRBJ1-2
TGTGCCATCAGTGAAATGACAGGGGCCACTGAAGCTTTCTTT CAISEMTGATEAFF TRBV10-3 - TRBD1 14 TRBJ1-1
TGCGCCAGCAGCGACAGTAGGCGGAGCACAGATACGCAGTATTTT CASSDSRRSTDTQYF TRBV4-3 - - 15 TRBJ2-3
TGTGCCAGCAGACCCGGGACAGACAATTCACCCCTCCACTTT CASRPGTDNSPLHF TRBV6-5 - TRBD1 14 TRBJ1-6
TGCGCCAGCAGCCTTCCGGGACTAGCGTTGAACGAGCAGTACTTC CASSLPGLALNEQYF TRBV4-3 - TRBD2 15 TRBJ2-7
TGTGCCACCAGTCTGGCCGGACAGACTGAAGCTTTCTTT CATSLAGQTEAFF TRBV15 - - 13 TRBJ1-1
TGTGCCAGCAGCTTAGGGGTCCAGGGGGCTGAAGCTTTCTTT CASSLGVQGAEAFF TRBV7-2 - TRBD1 14 TRBJ1-1